The source of this T cell receptor (beta chain) is a study of spatial heterogeneity in lung cancer. Study observations and caveats: The number of expanded tumor alpha and beta chains correlated with mutation number.

This clonotype has ten or more counts. Its antigen is not known. MiXCR, applied by TCRdb to the 5' RACE reads, yields one record per CDR3 protein. This table holds about 29,000 distinct CDR3 sequences, 7.1% found once. As for time point: sample taken at primary tumor resection. The TCR comes from a male donor with early-stage non-small cell lung cancer. The material was lung tumor tissue, obtained at surgery.

In nucleotides, the CDR3 is TGTGCCATCAGGAGACAGGGAAGCTCCTACAATGAGCAGTTCTTC. It encodes CAIRRQGSSYNEQFF. V usage is TRBV10-3 and J usage is TRBJ2-1; 7 bases map to TRBD1. V lost 6 bases to trimming and J lost 0 bases; unmatched junction nucleotides: 5. The germline CDR1 and CDR2 sequences are ENHRY and SYGVKD. The CDR3 is 15 residues long.